This T cell receptor beta chain was found in a study of CD8 T cells in Susac syndrome. Study-wide points: A relatively small number of individuals underwent TCR sequencing and HLA analysis.

Trimming left V 1 base short and J 6 bases short, with 8 bases between. Looked up from germline, CDR1 is SGHRS and CDR2 is YFSETQ. The CDR3 contains 14 residues. Reverse transcription of roughly 0.5 to 1 ug RNA used random hexamers. The method of amplification for TCR beta CDR3 was immunoSEQ multiplex PCR, covering 54 Vbeta and 13 Jbeta. TCRdb reanalysed the immunoSEQ multiplex PCR reads using MiXCR and keeps one entry per CDR3 protein. The top ten hold around 0.07% of the sample, which has some 260,000 distinct CDR3 sequences, over 85% seen once. The multiple sclerosis controls consisted of treatment-naive patients with relapsing-remitting disease, either stable or active. About this clonotype: The antigen remains unidentified.

The chain uses TRBV5-1 and TRBJ1-6, with D unresolved. This receptor was obtained from a human donor with multiple sclerosis. The sequenced material came from CD4+ T cells from PBMCs. CDR3 in DNA: TGCGCCAGCAGCTTGCTGGAGGGTAATTCACCCCTCCACTTT. Its translation: CASSLLEGNSPLHF.